What follows is one TCR beta chain and its context. Its antigen is as yet unknown. This specimen comes from a study of beta chain features in type 1 diabetes. Study-level results: HLA effects on TCRB rearrangement stayed unresolved here. TCRB CDR3s were moderately but significantly shorter in Type 1 diabetes patients in all four CD4+ subsets.

The authors reverse transcribed all of the isolated RNA, so sequencing captured expressed TCRB transcripts. Repertoires were generated with immunoSEQ multiplex PCR, while TCRdb's copy carries only in-frame clones and drops some. The sample gives about 390,000 clones, roughly a tenth of which show up once; about 0.64% is in the top ten. Trimming pared 4 bases from V and 1 base from J, leaving 7 bases between. Germline CDR1 LGHNA, CDR2 YNFKEQ. The CDR3 has 13 residues. V is TRBV4-2 and J is TRBJ1-1, with D unclear. The receptor's source is a man under 40 with type 1 diabetes. Sequencing input: central memory CD4+ T cells from blood. The CDR3 loop is CASSLGSNTEAFF. For the CDR3, the DNA is TGTGCCAGCAGCCTGGGGTCGAACACTGAAGCTTTCTTT.